This entry concerns a single T cell receptor (beta chain). The V end was cut by 2 bases, the J end by 5 bases, with 18 bases between. CDR1 LNHNV and CDR2 YYDKDF come from the germline V gene (reference sequence). The CDR3 sequence is 17 residues long. The data were obtained in a study of control samples from healthy donors and cancer patients. Assay: immunoSEQ multiplex PCR; the TCRdb copy retains only in-frame clones and omits some. The sample includes 150,000 or so clones, approximately 96% of them seen just once. V and J are TRBV15 and TRBJ2-2; the D gene is possibly TRBD1 (6 bases). Sequences were obtained from blood. This receptor was taken from a man between 40 and 49 years old in good health. The CDR3 here is CATSRLPRTANTGELFF. The CDR3 nucleotides read TGTGCCACCAGCAGATTACCCCGGACAGCTAATACCGGGGAGCTGTTTTTT.